The 25 T cell receptor beta chains listed next were all sequenced from one sample in a study of T cell repertoires in cytomegalovirus infection (dated by TCRdb to the late 2010s). No cognate antigen is known for these TCRs. TCRdb shows the sequencer as Illumina HiSeq 1500. TCRdb passed the public sequencing reads through fastp at Q25 and MiXCR, retaining productive beta sequences. Identical CDR3 protein sequences are pooled into one entry, listed with their most common genes and DNA. This sample has 20,000 or so distinct CDR3 sequences in its table, and 20% to 25% of those were observed once. The ten largest make up 91% of the sample. The sample's treatment or condition label, in plain terms: in vitro stimulation with specific CMV peptide epitopes to enrich CMV-specific T cells. The material was CD8+ T cells from cultured PBMCs, obtained from culture after CMV antigen stimulation. The origin of the receptors is a human donor in good health (CMV status not recorded). Some clones in this sample may be carry-over from other donors' samples.

This clonotype was counted only a few times. The chain couples TRBV6-8 to TRBJ2-1, with 8 positions matching TRBD2. The germline V gene encodes CDR1 MNHGY and CDR2 SAAAGT. Trimming cost V 7 bases and J 8 bases; bases outside gene matches: 7. The CDR3 length is 13 residues. The CDR3 nucleotides are TGTGCCAGCAAGGAGCGGGGGAGTGATGAGCAGTTCTTC. It encodes CASKERGSDEQFF.

This clonotype is deemed large (0.1 to 1%). The rearrangement links TRBV4-3 to TRBJ2-7, with D perhaps TRBD1 or TRBD2 (5 bases each). In germline, CDR1 is LGHNA, CDR2 YSLEER. The CDR3 runs 16 residues. V lost 0 bases, J lost 4 bases, and 16 bases lay in between. CDR3 in amino acids: CASSQDRGVREYEQYF. The CDR3 bases are TGCGCCAGCAGCCAAGATCGAGGGGTTCGGGAATACGAGCAGTACTTC.

This clonotype occurred once. A much bigger clone sits one base away, suggesting this may be a read error. The chain carries TRBV12-3 or TRBV12-4 and TRBJ1-3; possible D gene TRBD1, 6 bases. V lost 8 bases and J 0 bases, leaving 17 bases between the germline ends. The CDR3 runs to 16 residues. CDR3 nucleotides: TGTGCCAGCTACCCGGGGGGCTATGTCTCTGGAAACACCATATATTTT. Its translation: CASYPGGYVSGNTIYF.

This clonotype showed up many times. The chain recombines TRBV2 with TRBJ2-1, with D possibly matching TRBD2 (5 bases). The CDR3 runs 15 residues. Trimming pared 4 bases from V and 1 base from J, leaving 11 bases between. Germline-derived CDR1 and CDR2 are SNHLY and FYNNEI. CDR3 in DNA: TGTGCCAGCAGTGTCGACTATGCGTCCTACAATGAGCAGTTCTTC. As protein: CASSVDYASYNEQFF. The variable domain in full, with the rest retrieved from reference TRBV2 and TRBJ2-1, is EPEVTQTPSHQVTQMGQEVILRCVPISNHLYFYWYRQILGQKVEFLVSFYNNEISEKSEIFDDQFSVERPDGSNFTLKIRSTKLEDSAMYFCASSVDYASYNEQFFGPGTRLTVL.

The J gene is TRBJ2-7, the V gene TRBV5-1, with a weak D call TRBD1 (6 bases). Per germline, CDR1 SGHRS and CDR2 YFSETQ. V was clipped by 3 bases and J by 7 bases, with 17 bases between them. This CDR3 is built from 14 residues. CDR3 sequence: CASSSGTRGDEQYF. The CDR3 bases are TGCGCCAGCAGCTCAGGGACAAGGGGCGATGAGCAGTACTTC.

This clonotype was seen ten or more times. In DNA form, the CDR3 reads TGCGCCAGCAGCCCCAGGACTGGGAGGTCCCTCAATCAGCCCCAGCATTTT. Amino acid sequence: CASSPRTGRSLNQPQHF. V is TRBV4-1 and J is TRBJ1-5; D is undetermined. Between the trimmed V and J ends, which lost 4 bases and 3 bases, there was a span of 19 bases. CDR3 length: 17 amino acids. CDR1 and CDR2 from the germline V gene are MGHRA and YSYEKL.

The sample holds many counts of this clonotype. The chain couples TRBV7-2 to TRBJ2-1, with D maybe TRBD2 (6 bases). The germline V and J ends were trimmed by 3 bases and 1 base, with 13 bases remaining between them. This CDR3 has 16 amino acids. Germline CDR1 reads SGHTA; CDR2 reads FQGNSA. The CDR3 DNA sequence: TGTGCCAGCAGCTTGTTTAGCGGTATTTCCTACAATGAGCAGTTCTTC. Translation: CASSLFSGISYNEQFF.

The CDR3, as DNA: TGTGCCAGCAGCTTAGAATGGGGGGCTCGAACCGGGGAGCTGTTTTTT. Its protein is CASSLEWGARTGELFF. The chain combines TRBV11-2 with TRBJ2-2, with D perhaps matching TRBD1 or TRBD2 (6 bases each). CDR1 is SGHAT and CDR2 is FQNNGV in the germline V gene. Trimming removed 0 bases from V and 5 bases from J, with 13 bases in between. This CDR3 has 16 amino acids.

This clonotype was recorded at least ten times. CDR3 residues: CASSQGNYGYTF. DNA of the CDR3: TGTGCCAGCAGCCAGGGGAACTATGGCTACACCTTC. The rearrangement joins TRBV6-1 to TRBJ1-2, with D possibly TRBD1 on 6 matching bases. Germline V gene lookup returns CDR1 MNHNS and CDR2 SASEGT. The CDR3 is 12 residues long. V was clipped by 6 bases and J by 2 bases, with 7 bases between them.

Ten or more counts support this clonotype. The CDR3 coding sequence is TGTGCTAGTGGTTCGAAGGGAAACGGCTACACCTTC. This translates into CASGSKGNGYTF. This rearrangement joins TRBV12-5 to TRBJ1-2; D is unresolved. Trimming shortened V by 4 bases and J by 8 bases, and 11 bases separated the two germline ends. The CDR3 extends over 12 amino acids. Germline V lookup: CDR1 LGHNT, CDR2 FRNRAP.

This clonotype was recorded a few times. V and J are TRBV2 and TRBJ2-1, with TRBD2 as a possible D gene (7 bases). V was clipped by 4 bases and J by 2 bases, with 27 bases between them. The germline CDR1 and CDR2 sequences are SNHLY and FYNNEI. CDR3 length: 20 amino acids. CDR3 protein: CASSAGVALPTSFPYNEQFF. The DNA of the CDR3 is TGTGCCAGCAGTGCAGGGGTGGCCTTACCGACTAGCTTCCCCTACAATGAGCAGTTCTTC. The complete variable domain, with remaining parts taken from reference TRBV2 and TRBJ2-1, reads EPEVTQTPSHQVTQMGQEVILRCVPISNHLYFYWYRQILGQKVEFLVSFYNNEISEKSEIFDDQFSVERPDGSNFTLKIRSTKLEDSAMYFCASSAGVALPTSFPYNEQFFGPGTRLTVL.

This clonotype showed up many times. This chain links TRBV6-5 with TRBJ1-3; no clear D gene. The CDR3 has 16 amino acids. Trimming shortened V by 5 bases and J by 0 bases, and 14 bases separated the two germline ends. Germline V gene data show CDR1 as MNHEY and CDR2 as SVGAGI. The DNA of the CDR3 is TGTGCCAGCAGTCTCAGAGGGCCGTACTCTGGAAACACCATATATTTT. Amino acid sequence: CASSLRGPYSGNTIYF.

This clonotype turned up a few times. CDR3 sequence: CASQGSSEQYF. The CDR3 DNA follows: TGTGCCAGCCAGGGGTCTTCCGAGCAGTACTTC. The chain uses TRBV2 and TRBJ2-7, with D perhaps matching TRBD1 (6 bases). The CDR3 contains 11 residues. The germline gives CDR1 SNHLY, CDR2 FYNNEI. V was trimmed by 8 bases and J by 6 bases, leaving 11 bases between them.

This clonotype has a count of ten or more. The CDR3 here is CASSSVEGDTGELFF. CDR3 nucleotide sequence: TGTGCCAGCAGTTCCGTTGAGGGGGACACCGGGGAGCTGTTTTTT. The chain recombines TRBV28 with TRBJ2-2; the D gene is possibly TRBD1 (6 bases). This CDR3 has 15 residues. Trimming removed 4 bases from V and 3 bases from J, with 12 bases in between. Germline V gene sequence: CDR1 MDHEN, CDR2 SYDVKM.

This clonotype was counted ten times or more. The V and J genes are TRBV28 and TRBJ2-1; 8 nucleotides align to TRBD1. After removal of 6 bases from V and 6 bases from J, the junction contained 10 bases not matched to a gene. This CDR3 region has 15 residues. Germline CDR1 and CDR2: MDHEN and SYDVKM. The CDR3 reads CASSRTGQGINEQFF. The CDR3 coding sequence is TGTGCCAGCAGCAGGACAGGGCAGGGGATCAATGAGCAGTTCTTC.

This clonotype was observed a handful of times. CDR3 amino acids: CASSPLDRDEQYF. For the CDR3, the DNA is TGTGCCAGCAGCCCACTGGACAGGGACGAGCAGTACTTC. The V and J genes are TRBV7-9 and TRBJ2-7; 8 bases are shared with TRBD1. V was pared by 5 bases and J by 5 bases, with 5 bases of the junction left unmatched. CDR3 length equals 13 residues. Germline V gives CDR1 SEHNR, CDR2 FQNEAQ (reference sequence).

Many counts were recorded for this clonotype. The junction and the germline gene differ at one end; a read error may be behind it. V usage is TRBV14 and J usage is TRBJ2-1; D is uncertain. Germline CDR1 SGHDN, CDR2 FVKESK. This CDR3 is built from 12 residues. The CDR3 DNA reads TGTGCCAGCAGCCAGGGCTACGATGAGCAGTTCTTC. Translated, it gives CASSQGYDEQFF.

About this clonotype: A read error is possible here, since a much larger clone lies one base away. J is TRBJ1-1 and V is TRBV6-6; D gene unclear. The CDR3 has 13 amino acids. The V end was cut by 0 bases, the J end by 1 base, with 3 bases between. Germline CDR1 is MNHNY and CDR2 is SVGAGI (reference sequence). The CDR3 region has the DNA TGTGCCAGCAGTTACTCGGAGAACACTGAAGCTTTCTTT. Protein sequence: CASSYSENTEAFF.

The sample holds many counts of this clonotype. The J gene is TRBJ1-6, the V gene TRBV27; D remains ambiguous. Trimming shortened V by 8 bases and J by 9 bases, and 20 bases separated the two germline ends. This CDR3 has 15 amino acids. CDR1 is MNHEY, CDR2 SMNVEV, per germline (reference sequence). The DNA of the CDR3 is TGTGCCAGCGGAGCGGCAGTAGGGTTGGCTTCACCCCTCCACTTT. The encoded protein is CASGAAVGLASPLHF.

This sequence joins TRBV28 and TRBJ2-2; unclear D gene. Per the germline V gene, CDR1 is MDHEN and CDR2 is SYDVKM. Trimming cost V 5 bases and J 9 bases, with 7 bases left between them. CDR3 length: 11 amino acids. The chain's CDR3 is CASSQTWELFF. CDR3 bases: TGTGCCAGCAGTCAAACTTGGGAGCTGTTTTTT. Supplemented by reference TRBV28 and TRBJ2-2, the full variable domain reads DVKVTQSSRYLVKRTGEKVFLECVQDMDHENMFWYRQDPGLGLRLIYFSYDVKMKEKGDIPEGYSVSREKKERFSLILESASTNQTSMYLCASSQTWELFFGEGSRLTVL.

The gene calls are TRBV27 and TRBJ2-1; D gene uncertain. V lost 2 bases and J 7 bases, leaving 12 bases between the germline ends. The CDR3 is 14 amino acids. Germline V CDR1 and CDR2: MNHEY, SMNVEV (reference sequence). CDR3 sequence reads: CASSLGYRSNEQFF. CDR3 nucleotide sequence: TGTGCCAGCAGTTTAGGGTACAGATCTAATGAGCAGTTCTTC.

This chain joins TRBV6-1 and TRBJ1-1, with TRBD1 as a possible D gene (5 bases). V was shortened by 6 bases and J by 4 bases, with 21 bases between the two germline ends. CDR3 size: 16 residues. Germline V gene lookup returns CDR1 MNHNS and CDR2 SASEGT. The CDR3 DNA reads TGTGCCAGCAGCTCAAAACATTTCGGGGGGAGCACTGAAGCTTTCTTT. It specifies CASSSKHFGGSTEAFF.

The rearrangement joins TRBV6-1 to TRBJ2-5; D ambiguous. The V end lost 7 bases, the J end lost 2 bases, and 14 bases lay between the germline ends. The length of the CDR3 is 14 residues. Germline V lookup: CDR1 MNHNS, CDR2 SASEGT. The CDR3 here is CASTQWVGQETQYF. CDR3 DNA: TGTGCCAGCACCCAATGGGTCGGGCAAGAGACCCAGTACTTC.

This clonotype has ten or more counts. The chain combines TRBV6-1 with TRBJ2-7, with no clear D. Germline CDR1 reads MNHNS; CDR2 reads SASEGT. The CDR3 consists of 17 residues. Trimming pared 5 bases from V and 0 bases from J, leaving 20 bases between. CDR3 amino acids: CASSPLYWIIGSYEQYF. The DNA for the CDR3 is TGTGCCAGCAGTCCCCTTTATTGGATTATTGGCTCCTACGAGCAGTACTTC.

This clonotype turned up a few times. This chain joins TRBV19 and TRBJ1-5; the D is unclear. The length of the CDR3 is 15 residues. Trimming stripped 3 bases from V and 4 bases from J, with 13 bases between. CDR1 LNHDA and CDR2 SQIVND come from the germline V gene (reference sequence). The CDR3 DNA follows: TGTGCCAGTAGTATTACCGGAAACGGGAATCAGCCCCAGCATTTT. Its protein is CASSITGNGNQPQHF.